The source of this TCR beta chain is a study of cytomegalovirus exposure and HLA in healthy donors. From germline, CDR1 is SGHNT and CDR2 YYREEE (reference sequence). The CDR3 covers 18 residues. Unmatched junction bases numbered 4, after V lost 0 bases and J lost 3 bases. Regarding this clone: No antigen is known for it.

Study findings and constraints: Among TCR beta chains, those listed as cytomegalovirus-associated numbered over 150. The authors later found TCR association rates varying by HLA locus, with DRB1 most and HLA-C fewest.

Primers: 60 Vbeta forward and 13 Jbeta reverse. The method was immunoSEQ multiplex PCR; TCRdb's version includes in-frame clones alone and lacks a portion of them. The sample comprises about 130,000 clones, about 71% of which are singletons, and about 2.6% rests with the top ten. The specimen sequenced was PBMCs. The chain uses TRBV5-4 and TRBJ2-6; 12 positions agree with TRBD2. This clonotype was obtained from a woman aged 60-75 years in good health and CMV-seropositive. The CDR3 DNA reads TGTGCCAGCAGCTTGGGCCCGACTAGCGGGGGTGGGGCCAACGTCCTGACTTTC. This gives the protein CASSLGPTSGGGANVLTF.